The 19 T cell receptor beta chains below come from one sample, sequenced in a study of PD-L1 blockade in urothelial cancer. Here immunoSEQ multiplex PCR was the method, and the copy in TCRdb shows in-frame clones only, minus some. The sample lists more than 95,000 clones, approximately 85% seen once, with roughly 2.4% in the top ten. Time point indicated: peripheral blood 6 weeks after treatment start. The sequencing used PBMCs, collected around atezolizumab (anti-PD-L1) treatment. Receptors originate from a man aged 45 to 65 with urothelial cancer.

The chain's CDR3 is CASSVGGSQPQHF. CDR3 bases: TGTGCCAGCAGCGTAGGCGGGAGTCAGCCCCAGCATTTT. The chain has TRBV9 and TRBJ1-5; D remains ambiguous. This CDR3 contains 13 residues. Trimming shortened V by 0 bases and J by 6 bases, and 7 bases separated the two germline ends. The germline CDR1 and CDR2 sequences are SGDLS and YYNGEE.

The gene calls are TRBV7-2 and TRBJ2-4; D remains ambiguous. Per germline, CDR1 SGHTA and CDR2 FQGNSA. The CDR3 runs to 12 residues. Deletions cut 5 bases from V and 8 bases from J, with 10 bases between. The CDR3 sequence is CASSPSLDIQYF. The CDR3 nucleotides read TGTGCCAGCAGCCCAAGTTTAGACATTCAGTACTTC.

The V and J genes are TRBV19 and TRBJ2-7; perhaps TRBD2 as D (6 bases). Germline CDR1 is LNHDA and CDR2 is SQIVND (reference sequence). This CDR3 spans 14 amino acids. Trimming left V 0 bases short and J 3 bases short, with 9 bases between. DNA for the CDR3: TGTGCCAGTAGTATAGATCTCGGGGGCTACGAGCAGTACTTC. It encodes CASSIDLGGYEQYF. Full variable domain (outside the CDR3, taken from reference TRBV19 and TRBJ2-7): DGGITQSPKYLFRKEGQNVTLSCEQNLNHDAMYWYRQDPGQGLRLIYYSQIVNDFQKGDIAEGYSVSREKKESFPLTVTSAQKNPTAFYLCASSIDLGGYEQYFGPGTRLTVT.

The chain recombines TRBV9 with TRBJ2-1; 8 positions agree with TRBD2. Trimming took 2 bases from V and 8 from J; bases not matched to a gene: 3. The CDR3 extends over 13 amino acids. Germline assignment: CDR1 SGDLS and CDR2 YYNGEE. This CDR3 reads CASSVSSGHEQFF. CDR3 DNA: TGTGCCAGCAGCGTCTCTAGCGGGCATGAGCAGTTCTTC.

This chain links TRBV11-3 with TRBJ2-1; 10 bases are a match to TRBD2. CDR1 SGHNT and CDR2 YENEEA come from the germline V gene. Losses at the gene ends were 5 bases for V and 0 bases for J; bases not matched to a gene: 4. The CDR3 runs 16 residues. The CDR3 loop is CASSPSGSVSYNEQFF. Here the CDR3 DNA reads TGTGCCAGCAGCCCTAGCGGGAGTGTCTCCTACAATGAGCAGTTCTTC.

The chain uses TRBV21-1 and TRBJ2-1; TRBD1 is the table's D call and was not checked against the DNA. TRBV21-1 corresponds to a pseudogene. The CDR3 contains 19 residues. The CDR3 here is CASSKAGTGGLAVNNEQFF. As DNA, the CDR3 is TGTGCCAGCAGCAAAGCTGGGACAGGGGGGCTAGCGGTAAACAATGAGCAGTTCTTC.

This chain connects TRBV7-6 to TRBJ2-1, with 9 positions matching TRBD2. This CDR3 is 16 amino acids long. The junction had 8 bases not matched to a gene; V was cut back by 4 bases and J by 4 bases. Per the germline V gene, CDR1 is SGHVS and CDR2 is FNYEAQ. The CDR3 is CASSWSREGAYNEQFF. The CDR3 DNA reads TGTGCCAGCAGCTGGTCGCGGGAGGGCGCGTACAATGAGCAGTTCTTC.

The count of this clone is one. The chain couples TRBV5-5 to TRBJ1-2; 7 nucleotides match TRBD1. Germline lookup yields CDR1 SGHKS and CDR2 YYEKEE (reference sequence). The J segment lost 4 bases and the V segment lost 8 bases, leaving 14 bases of the junction unmatched. This CDR3 is 15 amino acids long. The CDR3 coding sequence is TGTGCCAGATTACCCAGGGGGGCGACCAGCTATGGCTACACCTTC. As protein: CARLPRGATSYGYTF.

V and J are TRBV18 and TRBJ2-1; 8 nucleotides align to TRBD1. The CDR3 covers 14 residues. The trim removed 3 bases at V and 7 bases at J, leaving 5 bases unmatched. CDR1 and CDR2 from the germline V gene are KGHSH and LQKENI. CDR3 sequence reads: CASSPGTGQNEQFF. In nucleotides, the CDR3 is TGTGCCAGCTCACCGGGGACAGGCCAAAATGAGCAGTTCTTC.

The chain recombines TRBV28 with TRBJ2-7, with 11 nucleotides matching TRBD1. This CDR3 comprises 16 residues. V trimming: 5 bases; J trimming: 2 bases; junction bases outside the gene matches: 8. Germline CDR1 is MDHEN and CDR2 is SYDVKM. The chain's CDR3 is CASSPQPGQGAYEQYF. The CDR3 DNA reads as TGTGCCAGCAGTCCCCAGCCGGGACAGGGGGCCTACGAGCAGTACTTC.

The chain carries TRBV27 and TRBJ2-5; D gene uncertain. Germline CDR1 is MNHEY and CDR2 is SMNVEV (reference sequence). CDR3 length: 13 residues. The V and J ends lost 6 bases and 2 bases respectively, with 10 bases between them. The CDR3 sequence is CASRPPRQETQYF. In nucleotides, the CDR3 is TGTGCCAGCAGGCCACCGAGGCAAGAGACCCAGTACTTC.

The chain employs TRBV6-6 and TRBJ2-1, with a tentative D call TRBD2 (5 bases). This CDR3 contains 16 residues. Germline loops: CDR1 MNHNY, CDR2 SVGAGI (reference sequence). V dropped 2 bases and J dropped 1 base, with 12 bases sitting between them. Written as DNA, the CDR3 is TGTGCCAGCAGTTACCCTGAGGGCGGTTCCTACAATGAGCAGTTCTTC. It is translated as CASSYPEGGSYNEQFF.

This rearrangement joins TRBV7-9 to TRBJ1-2, with 7 bases identical to TRBD1. V dropped 2 bases and J dropped 8; count of bases not matched to a gene: 14. This CDR3 is built from 16 residues. Germline CDR1 and CDR2: SEHNR and FQNEAQ (reference sequence). The CDR3: CASSLMQGTGVRGYTF. In nucleotides, the CDR3 is TGTGCCAGCAGCTTAATGCAGGGCACAGGGGTTCGGGGCTACACCTTC.

V is TRBV27 and J is TRBJ2-2; TRBD1 is a possible D gene (6 bases). The V and J ends lost 6 bases and 8 bases respectively, with 19 bases between them. Per germline, CDR1 MNHEY and CDR2 SMNVEV (reference sequence). The CDR3 loop spans 15 amino acids. The CDR3 region is CASRPLGVGTGELFF. The CDR3 DNA follows: TGTGCCAGCAGACCCCTGGGAGTGGGGACAGGGGAGCTGTTTTTT.

J is TRBJ2-3 and V is TRBV6-4, with D hard to call. Trimming removed 2 bases at V and 0 bases at J, with 3 bases between. Germline CDR1 MRHNA, CDR2 SNTAGT. CDR3 length: 13 amino acids. CDR3 nucleotide sequence: TGTGCCAGCAGTGACACTAGCACAGATACGCAGTATTTT. As protein: CASSDTSTDTQYF.

The V call is TRBV25-1, the J call TRBJ1-4; D is perhaps TRBD1 (6 bases). V dropped 3 bases and J dropped 5 bases, with 13 bases sitting between them. Germline values: CDR1 MGHDK, CDR2 SYGVNS. The CDR3 is made up of 15 amino acids. The CDR3 protein is CASSEGRTANEKLFF. The CDR3 region has the DNA TGTGCCAGCAGTGAGGGAAGGACAGCAAATGAAAAACTGTTTTTT.

The chain is built from TRBV28 and TRBJ2-3; D unresolved. Germline lookup yields CDR1 MDHEN and CDR2 SYDVKM. The CDR3 is 12 residues long. Trimming stripped 3 bases from V and 6 bases from J, with 7 bases between. The CDR3 loop is CASSFQVDTQYF. The CDR3 region has the DNA TGTGCCAGCAGTTTTCAGGTGGATACGCAGTATTTT.

This CDR3 is CASSGGGDKTYEQYF. The CDR3, as DNA: TGTGCCAGCAGCGGCGGGGGGGACAAGACCTACGAGCAGTACTTC. The chain links TRBV7-9 to TRBJ2-7, with 9 bases lining up with TRBD2. The CDR3 covers 15 residues. Trimming took 5 bases from V and 2 from J; bases not matched to a gene: 7. From germline, CDR1 is SEHNR and CDR2 FQNEAQ (reference sequence).

This clone was picked up a small number of times. V is TRBV28 and J is TRBJ2-6; no clear D gene. This CDR3 region has 14 residues. Trimming took 11 bases from V and 0 from J, leaving 11 bases between them. CDR1 and CDR2 (germline): MDHEN, SYDVKM. CDR3 region: CAVTTASGANVLTF. Here the CDR3 DNA reads TGTGCCGTAACTACCGCCTCTGGGGCCAACGTCCTGACTTTC.